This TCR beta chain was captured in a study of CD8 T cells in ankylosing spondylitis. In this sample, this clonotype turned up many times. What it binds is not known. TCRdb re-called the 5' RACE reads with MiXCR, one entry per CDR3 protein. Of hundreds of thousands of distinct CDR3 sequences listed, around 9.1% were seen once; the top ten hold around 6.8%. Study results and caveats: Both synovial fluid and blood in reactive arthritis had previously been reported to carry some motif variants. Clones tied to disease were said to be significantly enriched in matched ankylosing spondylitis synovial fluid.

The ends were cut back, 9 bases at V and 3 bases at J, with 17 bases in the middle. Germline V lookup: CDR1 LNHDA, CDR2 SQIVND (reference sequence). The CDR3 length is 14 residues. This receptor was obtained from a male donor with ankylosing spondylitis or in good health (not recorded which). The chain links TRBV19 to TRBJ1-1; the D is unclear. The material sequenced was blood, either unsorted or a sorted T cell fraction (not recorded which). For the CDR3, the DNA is TGTGCCAGCTCCTCGGACGGGGAATACACTGAAGCTTTCTTT. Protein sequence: CASSSDGEYTEAFF.